This T cell receptor beta chain appears in the sequencing data of a study of OX40 agonist ivuxolimab in advanced cancers. The study in broad terms: The costimulatory receptor OX40 (CD134) was targeted by ivuxolimab, a fully human IgG2 agonistic monoclonal antibody. Intravenous ivuxolimab was administered to patients every 2 weeks at six dose levels: 0.01, 0.1, 0.3, 1.5, 3 and 10 mg/kg. Among the roughly 52 dose-escalation patients, about 20 had hepatocellular carcinoma, about 15 melanoma, 9 renal cell carcinoma and 9 head and neck cancer. The dose-escalation cohort was approximately 83% male with a mean age of about 60 years, ranging from about 23 to 85. Prior anti-PD-1, anti-PD-L1 or anti-CTLA-4 therapy was permitted, and about 40% of dose-escalation patients had received checkpoint inhibitors. Partial responses were achieved by three dose-escalation patients, of whom one had hepatocellular carcinoma and two had cutaneous melanoma. Peripheral TCRbeta sequencing aimed to test whether ivuxolimab altered TCR sequence diversity and caused clonal T-cell expansion. The paper describes the monotherapy dose-escalation part (N ≈ 50 patients) of the phase I trial of ivuxolimab. Summary of the overall study and its limitations: Low levels of normalized T-cell clonal expansion were also seen in some patients who did not respond. The antigen specificity of the clonally expanded peripheral T cells was not determined. Clonal expansion of both CD4+ and CD8+ blood T cells was observed from baseline to week 6 at doses 0.1 to 3.0 mg/kg. In the 0.1-3.0 mg/kg groups, partial responders were among the patients with the lowest normalized peripheral clonal expansion, particularly in CD8+ T cells. After ivuxolimab, CD8+ T cells had more expanded clones than CD4+ T cells on average.

A note on this clone: Its target antigen remains unknown. Base quality data are lacking; no much larger clone is found one base away.

Measured from the cysteine to the phenylalanine, the CDR3 is 14 residues long. Of the read, only the CDR3 DNA is kept; its 42 bases are in frame from base 1. V trim: 4 bases; J trim: 14 bases; unmatched bases: 15. CDR1 GTSNPN and CDR2 SVGIG were looked up in the germline V gene (reference sequence). Genomic DNA was extracted from sorted cells for sequencing of the TCRbeta CDR3 region. TCRbeta CDR3 regions were sequenced using the immunoSEQ Assay. The table was pulled from immuneACCESS by TCRdb, which kept in-frame rearrangements only. Such tables lose some clones; where checked, under half of the loss comes from unresolved V genes, and the rest has no known cause. The sample includes over 80,000 clones, with about nine tenths observed a single time. More than 5.5% of the sample comes from the top ten. Patients with a history of autoimmune disease or receiving systemic immunosuppression were excluded from the trial. Peripheral blood for TCR sequencing was collected from all dose cohorts at baseline, on cycle 4 day 1, and on cycle 7 day 1. The samples were taken from a phase I, first-in-human, multicenter, open-label dose-escalation trial of ivuxolimab. The trial enrolled adults with locally advanced or metastatic head and neck squamous cell, hepatocellular, melanoma or renal cell carcinoma. Before TCR sequencing, CD4+ T cells and CD8+ T cells from peripheral blood were sorted into separate populations.

The origin of this receptor is an adult with an advanced solid tumor such as melanoma, head and neck, liver or kidney cancer. Source: CD4+ or CD8+ T cells sorted from blood, taken in a trial of the OX40 agonist ivuxolimab. The chain couples TRBV30 to TRBJ1-4, with 8 bases matching TRBD1. The CDR3 protein: CAWTPGQARQFLFF. The nucleotides read TGTGCCTGGACCCCGGGACAGGCACGCCAGTTTCTGTTTTTT.